What follows are 8 T cell receptor beta chains derived from one specimen sequenced in a study of blood T cell repertoires in COVID-19 (dated by TCRdb to 2019 to 2021). Library generation was performed with the immunoSEQ multiplex PCR assay. What TCRdb holds here is the immuneACCESS table cut down to in-frame rearrangements. Part of the clones is not present; checked against another copy, under half of the missing clones reflect an unresolved V gene, and the others are unexplained. The sample profile shows 150,000 to 200,000 clones; roughly 90% of them were found once. The ten top clones hold around 7% of the sample. Sequences were obtained from PBMCs or T cells enriched from blood (not recorded which). These receptors originate from a woman between 45 and 60 years old who had recovered from COVID-19.

This chain uses TRBV27 with TRBJ2-5; 11 bases line up with TRBD2. Germline CDR1 and CDR2: MNHEY and SMNVEV (reference sequence). This CDR3 comprises 16 residues. Losses at the gene ends were 3 bases for V and 2 bases for J; bases not matched to a gene: 5. CDR3 amino acids: CASSFLVAGGQETQYF. CDR3 sequence (DNA): TGTGCCAGCAGTTTTCTAGTAGCGGGGGGGCAAGAGACCCAGTACTTC.

Only a few counts were recorded for this clone. V is TRBV4-1 and J is TRBJ2-7; D may be TRBD1 (5 bases). There are 18 residues in the CDR3. V was pared by 0 bases and J by 3 bases, with 21 bases between. Germline lookup yields CDR1 MGHRA and CDR2 YSYEKL. CDR3 loop: CASSQDPRAGPEFYEQYF. The DNA of the CDR3 is TGCGCCAGCAGCCAAGATCCACGCGCAGGGCCAGAGTTCTACGAGCAGTACTTC.

V gene TRBV6-5 combines with J gene TRBJ1-2; maybe TRBD1 (5 bases). V was trimmed by 4 bases and J by 8 bases, leaving 20 bases between them. Germline V CDR1 and CDR2: MNHEY, SVGAGI. The CDR3 sequence is 15 residues long. The CDR3 spells CASSSVSSPGGGYTF. In nucleotides, the CDR3 is TGTGCCAGCAGTTCCGTCTCTAGCCCCGGGGGGGGCTACACCTTC.

This chain joins TRBV21-1 and TRBJ2-1; the DNA was not compared with TRBD2, the D call given in the table. TRBV21-1 is a recognized pseudogene. This CDR3 contains 16 residues. In nucleotides, the CDR3 is TGTGCCAGCAGCAAAGGTGTCTGGAGCTCCTACAATGAGCAGTTCTTC. It encodes CASSKGVWSSYNEQFF.

The J gene is TRBJ2-3, the V gene TRBV6-1; D not resolved. V shed 2 bases and J shed 0 bases, with 9 bases lying between them. CDR1 is MNHNS and CDR2 is SASEGT in the germline V gene. There are 15 residues in the CDR3. CDR3 residues: CASSERLISTDTQYF. Written as DNA, the CDR3 is TGTGCCAGCAGTGAACGACTCATTAGCACAGATACGCAGTATTTT.

The chain is built from TRBV4-2 and TRBJ1-1; 7 bases match TRBD1. CDR3 size: 16 residues. V shed 1 base, J shed 1 base, and the junction held 6 bases outside the gene matches. Germline V gives CDR1 LGHNA, CDR2 YNFKEQ. The CDR3 DNA is TGTGCCAGCAGCCAAGGCATAGGACAGGCGAACACTGAAGCTTTCTTT. Protein: CASSQGIGQANTEAFF.

This chain connects TRBV5-6 to TRBJ2-7; no definite D call. Germline loops: CDR1 SGHDT, CDR2 YYEEEE. There are 11 residues in the CDR3. The ends were cut back, 0 bases at V and 7 bases at J, with 5 bases in the middle. The CDR3 here is CASSLAFEQYF. The CDR3 DNA sequence: TGTGCCAGCAGCTTGGCGTTTGAGCAGTACTTC.

The rearrangement uses TRBV5-6 and TRBJ1-2, with 7 bases matching TRBD1. The germline V gene has CDR1 SGHDT and CDR2 YYEEEE. V shed 2 bases, J shed 4 bases, and the junction held 2 bases outside the gene matches. The CDR3 is 13 amino acids. The CDR3 protein is CASSLDRAYGYTF. CDR3 nucleotide sequence: TGTGCCAGCAGCTTAGACAGGGCCTATGGCTACACCTTC. The full variable domain, completed using reference TRBV5-6 and TRBJ1-2, is DAGVTQSPTHLIKTRGQQVTLRCSPKSGHDTVSWYQQALGQGPQFIFQYYEEEERQRGNFPDRFSGHQFPNYSSELNVNALLLGDSALYLCASSLDRAYGYTFGSGTRLTVV.